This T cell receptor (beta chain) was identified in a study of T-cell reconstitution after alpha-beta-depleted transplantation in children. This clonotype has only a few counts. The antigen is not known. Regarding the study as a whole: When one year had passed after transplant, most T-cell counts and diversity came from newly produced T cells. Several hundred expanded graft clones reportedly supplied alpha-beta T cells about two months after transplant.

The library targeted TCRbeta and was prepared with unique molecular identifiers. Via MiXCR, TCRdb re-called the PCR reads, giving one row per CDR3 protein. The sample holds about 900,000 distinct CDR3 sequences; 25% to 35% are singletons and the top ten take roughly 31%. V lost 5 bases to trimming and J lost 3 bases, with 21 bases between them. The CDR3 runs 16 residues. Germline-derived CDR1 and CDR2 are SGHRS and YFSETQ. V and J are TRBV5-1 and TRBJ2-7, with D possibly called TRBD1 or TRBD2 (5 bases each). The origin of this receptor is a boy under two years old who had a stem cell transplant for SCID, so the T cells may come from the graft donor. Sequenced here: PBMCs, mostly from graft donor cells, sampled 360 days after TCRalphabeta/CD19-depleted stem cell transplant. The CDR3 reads CASSSRPGPDLYEQYF. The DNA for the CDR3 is TGCGCCAGCAGTTCACGCCCGGGACCGGACCTCTACGAGCAGTACTTC.